One and the same sample provided the 27 T cell receptor beta chains below, sequenced in a study of blood T cell repertoires in COVID-19. Profiled with immunoSEQ multiplex PCR; TCRdb holds only in-frame clones, not every one. The sample comprises approximately 390,000 clones, 90% of which are singletons, and around 7% rests with the top ten. Sequencing was done on a sample of peripheral blood. The receptors originated from a man between 18 and 35 years old with active or convalescent COVID-19.

V usage is TRBV14 and J usage is TRBJ2-2, with D unclear. Trimming left V 4 bases short and J 5 bases short, with 11 bases between. The V gene's germline CDR1 is SGHDN and CDR2 FVKESK. The CDR3 covers 14 residues. CDR3 nucleotide sequence: TGTGCCAGCAGCCCAAATCCCGGGACCGGGGAGCTGTTTTTT. It encodes CASSPNPGTGELFF.

V is TRBV5-1 and J is TRBJ2-7, with 11 bases that match TRBD2. Trimming took 6 bases from V and 5 from J; bases not matched to a gene: 7. CDR1 SGHRS and CDR2 YFSETQ come from the germline V gene. CDR3 length equals 14 residues. The CDR3 DNA reads as TGCGCCAGCACCAATAGCGGGAGGGGTCACGAGCAGTACTTC. Protein sequence: CASTNSGRGHEQYF.

This chain connects TRBV4-2 to TRBJ2-1, with 9 bases fitting TRBD2. Germline V gene data show CDR1 as LGHNA and CDR2 as YNFKEQ. The CDR3 sequence is 16 residues long. V dropped 0 bases and J dropped 10; count of bases not matched to a gene: 10. DNA of the CDR3: TGTGCCAGCAGCCAAGATATAGCGGGAGTTCAGCGAGAGCAGTTCTTC. It yields the protein CASSQDIAGVQREQFF.

The chain carries TRBV19 and TRBJ2-6; 8 bases are a match to TRBD1. This CDR3 spans 18 amino acids. Germline values: CDR1 LNHDA, CDR2 SQIVND (reference sequence). V lost 3 bases, J lost 0 bases, and 7 bases stayed unmatched. CDR3 in amino acids: CASSIIGQGLSGANVLTF. DNA for the CDR3: TGTGCCAGTAGTATTATCGGACAGGGACTCTCTGGGGCCAACGTCCTGACTTTC.

This clone was found once. V is TRBV3-1 (or the pseudogene TRBV3-2) and J is TRBJ2-7, with TRBD1 as a possible D gene (6 bases). CDR1 is LGHDT and CDR2 is YNNKEL in the germline V gene (reference sequence). The CDR3 is made up of 14 amino acids. V shed 3 bases and J shed 4 bases, with 13 bases lying between them. CDR3 nucleotide sequence: TGTGCCAGCAGCCAGGGCCCGACAGGATACGAGCAGTACTTC. Protein product: CASSQGPTGYEQYF.

This clone was picked up one time. This rearrangement joins TRBV7-2 to TRBJ2-7; maybe TRBD2 (6 bases). Trimming left V 1 base short and J 4 bases short, with 11 bases between. Looked up from germline, CDR1 is SGHTA and CDR2 is FQGNSA. The CDR3 is made up of 14 amino acids. The DNA of the CDR3 is TGTGCCAGCAGCTTAGGTCGGGGGAGATACGAGCAGTACTTC. Its translation: CASSLGRGRYEQYF.

The chain has TRBV27 and TRBJ2-5; 7 bases line up with TRBD1. V was clipped by 2 bases and J by 1 base; unmatched bases: 7. CDR1 and CDR2 (germline): MNHEY, SMNVEV (reference sequence). The CDR3 sequence is 16 residues long. CDR3 DNA sequence: TGTGCCAGCAGTTTAACACTCGGGACAGTCCAAGAGACCCAGTACTTC. Protein: CASSLTLGTVQETQYF.

The rearrangement joins TRBV7-3 to TRBJ2-3; TRBD1 is a possible D gene (6 bases). This CDR3 is 14 amino acids long. Trimming took off 5 bases at V and 2 bases at J, with 11 bases between the two ends. Germline loops: CDR1 SGHTA, CDR2 FQGTGA. The CDR3 DNA reads TGTGCCAGCAGCACGGGACACATCACAGATACGCAGTATTTT. Translating gives CASSTGHITDTQYF.

The V and J genes are TRBV28 and TRBJ2-5; 11 nucleotides line up with TRBD2. The junction had 11 bases not matched to a gene; V was cut back by 3 bases and J by 5 bases. CDR3 size: 17 residues. CDR1 is MDHEN and CDR2 is SYDVKM in the germline V gene. CDR3 sequence reads: CASSFGLAGGGGETQYF. The DNA of the CDR3 is TGTGCCAGCAGTTTCGGGCTAGCGGGAGGAGGGGGGGAGACCCAGTACTTC.

This clone occurred once. The chain has TRBV7-9 and TRBJ1-1, with TRBD1 matching 7 bases. CDR3 size: 15 residues. V lost 7 bases and J lost 0; bases outside the gene matches: 8. Germline V CDR1 and CDR2: SEHNR, FQNEAQ (reference sequence). DNA of the CDR3: TGTGCCAGCAAAAACGGGGACAGACTGAACACTGAAGCTTTCTTT. Translating it yields CASKNGDRLNTEAFF.

This rearrangement joins TRBV7-9 to TRBJ2-1; possible D gene TRBD2, 6 bases. V was shortened by 5 bases and J by 4 bases, with 18 bases between the two germline ends. The CDR3 has 16 residues. CDR1 and CDR2 (germline): SEHNR, FQNEAQ (reference sequence). Here the CDR3 DNA reads TGTGCCAGCAGCCCACCGGAGGCGGGGAATTACAATGAGCAGTTCTTC. Amino acid sequence: CASSPPEAGNYNEQFF.

This chain joins TRBV5-6 and TRBJ2-7; no clear D gene. There are 13 residues in the CDR3. Germline V gene lookup returns CDR1 SGHDT and CDR2 YYEEEE. V shed 3 bases and J shed 7 bases, with 14 bases lying between them. This chain's CDR3 is CASSWPPRVEQYF. Written as DNA, the CDR3 is TGTGCCAGCAGCTGGCCGCCCCGGGTGGAGCAGTACTTC.

The V and J genes are TRBV9 and TRBJ1-6, with D possibly being TRBD1 (5 bases). Germline V gene lookup returns CDR1 SGDLS and CDR2 YYNGEE. V was shortened by 2 bases and J by 8 bases, with 20 bases between the two germline ends. The CDR3 runs 17 residues. CDR3 bases: TGTGCCAGCAGCGTTAACCCGTACGGGACGGGGGATTCACCCCTCCACTTT. Residues: CASSVNPYGTGDSPLHF.

The CDR3 nucleotides are TGCGCCAGCAGCCAAGCCCCGGATTCACCCCTCCACTTT. It is translated as CASSQAPDSPLHF. The chain links TRBV4-3 to TRBJ1-6; D unclear. Germline values: CDR1 LGHNA, CDR2 YSLEER. The V gene lost 1 base and the J gene lost 8 bases, with 6 bases spanning the gap. This CDR3 comprises 13 residues.

CDR3 in DNA: TGTGCCAGCAGTTTATTAGGGACAGCCACCTACGAGCAGTACTTC. Amino acid sequence: CASSLLGTATYEQYF. The chain employs TRBV28 and TRBJ2-7, with 7 bases that match TRBD1. The CDR3 is 15 residues long. The ends lost 1 base at V and 2 bases at J; junction bases unmatched: 5. Germline CDR1 and CDR2: MDHEN and SYDVKM.

The chain combines TRBV12-3 or TRBV12-4 with TRBJ1-5, with D possibly TRBD1 on 5 matching bases. The V gene lost 3 bases and the J gene lost 11 bases, with 11 bases spanning the gap. There are 12 residues in the CDR3. Here the CDR3 reads CASSFRPGSQHF. CDR3 nucleotide sequence: TGTGCCAGCAGTTTTCGGCCAGGGTCCCAGCATTTT.

This clone was detected once. This rearrangement joins TRBV24-1 to TRBJ2-7; D is possibly TRBD2 (6 bases). This CDR3 has 14 amino acids. V was trimmed by 2 bases and J by 5 bases, leaving 12 bases between them. CDR1 and CDR2 from the germline V gene are KGHDR and SFDVKD. CDR3 in amino acids: CATSDYGGNNEQYF. CDR3 coding DNA: TGTGCCACCAGTGATTACGGAGGGAACAACGAGCAGTACTTC.

This rearrangement joins TRBV10-3 to TRBJ2-3; 7 nucleotides agree with TRBD2. Germline trimming cut 2 bases from V and 0 bases from J; bases unmatched to any gene: 5. Germline V gene sequence: CDR1 ENHRY, CDR2 SYGVKD. The CDR3 consists of 16 residues. The CDR3 sequence: CAISEQRGASTDTQYF. The CDR3 nucleotides are TGTGCCATCAGTGAGCAGCGGGGAGCTAGCACAGATACGCAGTATTTT.

V gene TRBV6-1 combines with J gene TRBJ2-4, with D possibly being TRBD2 (6 bases). Trimming took 2 bases from V and 1 from J, leaving 18 bases between them. The CDR3 is made up of 18 amino acids. CDR1 and CDR2 (germline): MNHNS, SASEGT. The CDR3 is CASSEFPPGVVAKNIQYF. CDR3 nucleotides: TGTGCCAGCAGTGAATTCCCCCCGGGGGTGGTCGCCAAAAACATTCAGTACTTC.

This clone was seen only once. The J gene is TRBJ1-1, the V gene TRBV9; D is ambiguous. V was clipped by 4 bases and J by 1 base, with 14 bases between them. The V gene's germline CDR1 is SGDLS and CDR2 YYNGEE. The CDR3 is 15 amino acids. This CDR3 reads CASSPSRVPNTEAFF. Written as DNA, the CDR3 is TGTGCCAGCAGCCCTAGTCGGGTTCCGAACACTGAAGCTTTCTTT.

This sequence joins TRBV6-2 or TRBV6-3 and TRBJ1-5; tentative D call: TRBD1 (5 bases). Germline CDR1 reads MNHEY; CDR2 reads SVGEGT. The ends were cut back, 4 bases at V and 1 base at J, with 8 bases in the middle. The CDR3 has 14 residues. The CDR3 loop reads CASSSGNSNQPQHF. The CDR3 DNA is TGTGCCAGCAGTTCAGGGAACAGCAATCAGCCCCAGCATTTT.

CDR3 DNA: TGTGCCAGCAGCGTCGGGGCTAGCGGGAGGACAGATACGCAGTATTTT. It specifies CASSVGASGRTDTQYF. The chain uses TRBV9 and TRBJ2-3, with 11 bases lining up with TRBD2. Germline V gene sequence: CDR1 SGDLS, CDR2 YYNGEE. The length of the CDR3 is 16 residues. V dropped 2 bases and J dropped 3; count of bases not matched to a gene: 5.

V and J are TRBV4-2 and TRBJ2-5, with TRBD2 matching over 10 bases. J was trimmed by 0 bases and V by 0 bases; bases with no gene match: 4. Per the germline V gene, CDR1 is LGHNA and CDR2 is YNFKEQ. The CDR3 totals 17 residues. CDR3 sequence: CASSQDPLAGDQETQYF. CDR3 sequence (DNA): TGTGCCAGCAGCCAAGATCCGCTAGCGGGGGACCAAGAGACCCAGTACTTC.

This rearrangement joins TRBV5-1 to TRBJ1-1; a possible D gene is TRBD1 (6 bases). Germline V lookup: CDR1 SGHRS, CDR2 YFSETQ. V lost 4 bases and J 4 bases, leaving 17 bases between the germline ends. CDR3 length: 15 residues. CDR3 residues: CASSGGDKGATEAFF. The CDR3 nucleotides are TGCGCCAGCAGCGGGGGGGACAAAGGGGCCACTGAAGCTTTCTTT. Based on the CDR3 plus reference TRBV5-1 and TRBJ1-1, the full variable domain is KAGVTQTPRYLIKTRGQQVTLSCSPISGHRSVSWYQQTPGQGLQFLFEYFSETQRNKGNFPGRFSGRQFSNSRSEMNVSTLELGDSALYLCASSGGDKGATEAFFGQGTRLTVV.

The chain couples TRBV9 to TRBJ1-6; no definite D call. Germline CDR1 reads SGDLS; CDR2 reads YYNGEE. The CDR3 is made up of 13 amino acids. V was shortened by 0 bases and J by 6 bases, with 4 bases between the two germline ends. The CDR3, as DNA: TGTGCCAGCAGCGTAGGTAGTAATTCACCCCTCCACTTT. Protein: CASSVGSNSPLHF. The full variable domain, in which reference TRBV9 and TRBJ1-6 provide the parts outside the CDR3, is DSGVTQTPKHLITATGQRVTLRCSPRSGDLSVYWYQQSLDQGLQFLIQYYNGEERAKGNILERFSAQQFPDLHSELNLSSLELGDSALYFCASSVGSNSPLHFGNGTRLTVT.

Only a few counts were recorded for this clone. The CDR3: CASSVGQAGTEAFF. CDR3 nucleotide sequence: TGTGCCAGCAGCGTCGGACAGGCGGGAACTGAAGCTTTCTTT. The chain combines TRBV28 with TRBJ1-1; the match to TRBD1 covers 7 bases. The CDR3 runs 14 residues. V shed 6 bases, J shed 5 bases, and the junction held 9 bases outside the gene matches. The germline V gene encodes CDR1 MDHEN and CDR2 SYDVKM.

As for this clone: At one boundary the junction diverges from the germline segment, which might be a read error. The CDR3 bases are TGTGCCAGCAGCCCAGGCGGGGGGGCTCCTGGGGCCAACGTGCTGACTTTC. Protein sequence: CASSPGGGAPGANVLTF. This sequence joins TRBV4-2 and TRBJ2-6, with 9 bases identical to TRBD2. This CDR3 is 17 amino acids long. CDR1 is LGHNA, CDR2 YNFKEQ, per germline.